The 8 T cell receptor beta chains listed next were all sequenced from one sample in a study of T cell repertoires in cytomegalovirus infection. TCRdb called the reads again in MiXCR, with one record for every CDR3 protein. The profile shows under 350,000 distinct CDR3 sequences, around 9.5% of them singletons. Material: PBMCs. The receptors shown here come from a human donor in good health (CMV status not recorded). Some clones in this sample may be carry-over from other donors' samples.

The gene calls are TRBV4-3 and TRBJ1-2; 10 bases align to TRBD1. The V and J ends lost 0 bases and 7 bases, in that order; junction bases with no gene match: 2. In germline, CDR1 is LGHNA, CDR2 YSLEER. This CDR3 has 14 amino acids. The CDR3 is CASSQDRDRGGYTF. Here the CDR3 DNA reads TGCGCCAGCAGCCAAGATCGGGACAGGGGTGGCTACACCTTC.

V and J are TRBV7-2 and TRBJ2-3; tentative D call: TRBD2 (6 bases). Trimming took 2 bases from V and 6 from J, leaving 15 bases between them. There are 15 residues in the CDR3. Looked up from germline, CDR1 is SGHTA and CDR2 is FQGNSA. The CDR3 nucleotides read TGTGCCAGCAGCTTAATGTTCGGGAGCGGTGATACGCAGTATTTT. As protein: CASSLMFGSGDTQYF.

The CDR3 nucleotides are TGTGCCAGCAGTGAGTACAGGGGAGAGACCCAGTACTTC. The encoded protein is CASSEYRGETQYF. The genes are TRBV25-1 and TRBJ2-5, with 7 bases that match TRBD1. Germline CDR1 and CDR2: MGHDK and SYGVNS. With 3 bases clipped from V and 4 bases from J, the junction kept 2 bases outside the gene matches. There are 13 residues in the CDR3. The variable domain in full, completed from reference TRBV25-1 and TRBJ2-5, reads EADIYQTPRYLVIGTGKKITLECSQTMGHDKMYWYQQDPGMELHLIHYSYGVNSTEKGDLSSESTVSRIRTEHFPLTLESARPSHTSQYLCASSEYRGETQYFGPGTRLLVL.

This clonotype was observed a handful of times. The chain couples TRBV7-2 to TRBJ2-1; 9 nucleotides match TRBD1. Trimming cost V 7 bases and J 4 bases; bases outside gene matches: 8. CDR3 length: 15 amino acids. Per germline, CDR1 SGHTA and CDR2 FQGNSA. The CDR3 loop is CASTLDRGSYNEQFF. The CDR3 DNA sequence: TGTGCCAGCACACTGGACAGGGGAAGTTACAATGAGCAGTTCTTC.

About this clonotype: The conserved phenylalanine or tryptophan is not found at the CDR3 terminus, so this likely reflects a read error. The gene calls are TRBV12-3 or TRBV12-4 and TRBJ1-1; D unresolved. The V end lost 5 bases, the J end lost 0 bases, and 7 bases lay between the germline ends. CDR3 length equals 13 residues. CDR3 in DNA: TGTGCCAGCAGTCGGGGATTGAACACTGAAGCTTTCTCT. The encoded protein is CASSRGLNTEAFS.

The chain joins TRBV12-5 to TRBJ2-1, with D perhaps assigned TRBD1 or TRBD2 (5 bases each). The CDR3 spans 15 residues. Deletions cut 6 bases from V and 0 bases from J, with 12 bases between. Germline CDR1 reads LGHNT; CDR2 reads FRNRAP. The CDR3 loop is CASGPHGASYNEQFF. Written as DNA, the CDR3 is TGTGCTAGTGGCCCGCACGGGGCCTCCTACAATGAGCAGTTCTTC.

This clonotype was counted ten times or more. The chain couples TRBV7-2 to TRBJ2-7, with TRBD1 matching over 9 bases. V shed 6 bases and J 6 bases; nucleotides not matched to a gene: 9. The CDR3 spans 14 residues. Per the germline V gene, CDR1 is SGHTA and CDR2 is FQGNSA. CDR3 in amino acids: CASRSGTGTSEQYF. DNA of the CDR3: TGTGCCAGCAGGTCCGGGACAGGGACCAGCGAGCAGTACTTC.

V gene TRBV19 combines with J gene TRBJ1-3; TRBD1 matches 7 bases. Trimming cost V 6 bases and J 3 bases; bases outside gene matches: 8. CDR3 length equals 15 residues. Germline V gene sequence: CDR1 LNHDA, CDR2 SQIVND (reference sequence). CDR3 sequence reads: CASSPTGNGGNTIYF. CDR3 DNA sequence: TGTGCCAGTAGCCCGACAGGGAATGGTGGAAACACCATATATTTT.